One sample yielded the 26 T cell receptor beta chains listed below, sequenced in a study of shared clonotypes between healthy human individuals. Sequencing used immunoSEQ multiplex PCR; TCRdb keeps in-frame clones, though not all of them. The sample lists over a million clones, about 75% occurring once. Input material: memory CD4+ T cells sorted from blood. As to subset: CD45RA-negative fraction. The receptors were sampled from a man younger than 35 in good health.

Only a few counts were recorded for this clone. Here the CDR3 DNA reads TGTGCCAGCTCACCACTTCTCCTGAACACTGAAGCTTTCTTT. It encodes CASSPLLLNTEAFF. V gene TRBV18 combines with J gene TRBJ1-1; no reliable D call. The CDR3 has 14 amino acids. The V gene's germline CDR1 is KGHSH and CDR2 LQKENI. The V end was cut by 1 base, the J end by 0 bases, with 6 bases between.

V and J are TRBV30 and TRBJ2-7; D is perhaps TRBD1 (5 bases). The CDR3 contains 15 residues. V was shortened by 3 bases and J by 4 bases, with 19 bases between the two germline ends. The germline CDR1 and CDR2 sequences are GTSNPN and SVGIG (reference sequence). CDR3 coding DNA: TGTGCCTGGAGCCGCAGGGTGATGGGGTCATACGAGCAGTACTTC. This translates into CAWSRRVMGSYEQYF. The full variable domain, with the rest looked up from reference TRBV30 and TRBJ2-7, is SQTIHQWPATLVQPVGSPLSLECTVEGTSNPNLYWYRQAAGRGLQLLFYSVGIGQISSEVPQNLSASRPQDRQFILSSKKLLLSDSGFYLCAWSRRVMGSYEQYFGPGTRLTVT.

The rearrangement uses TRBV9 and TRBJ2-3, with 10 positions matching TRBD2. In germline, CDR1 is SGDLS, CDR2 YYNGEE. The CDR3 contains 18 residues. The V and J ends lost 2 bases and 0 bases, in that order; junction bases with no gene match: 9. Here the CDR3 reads CASSVELAGSSSTDTQYF. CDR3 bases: TGTGCCAGCAGCGTGGAACTAGCGGGGAGCTCTAGCACAGATACGCAGTATTTT.

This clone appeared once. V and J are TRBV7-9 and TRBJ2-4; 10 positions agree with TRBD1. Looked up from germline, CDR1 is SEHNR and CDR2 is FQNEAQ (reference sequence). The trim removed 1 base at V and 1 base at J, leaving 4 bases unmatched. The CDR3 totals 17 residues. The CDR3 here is CASSLGAGQGAKNIQYF. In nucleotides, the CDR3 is TGTGCCAGCAGCTTAGGCGCGGGACAGGGGGCCAAAAACATTCAGTACTTC.

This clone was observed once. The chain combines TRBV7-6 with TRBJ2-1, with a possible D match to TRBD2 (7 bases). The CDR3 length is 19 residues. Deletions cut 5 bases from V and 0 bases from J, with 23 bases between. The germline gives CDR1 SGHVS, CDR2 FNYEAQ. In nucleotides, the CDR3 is TGTGCCAGCAGCCCCTCAGTAGGGGGGGTCTCGTCCTCCTACAATGAGCAGTTCTTC. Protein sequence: CASSPSVGGVSSSYNEQFF.

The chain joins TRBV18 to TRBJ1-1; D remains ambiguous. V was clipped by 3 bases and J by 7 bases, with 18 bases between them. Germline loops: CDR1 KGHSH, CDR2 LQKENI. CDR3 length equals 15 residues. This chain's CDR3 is CASSPGGGAVNEAFF. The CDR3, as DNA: TGTGCCAGCTCACCGGGCGGTGGCGCTGTAAATGAAGCTTTCTTT. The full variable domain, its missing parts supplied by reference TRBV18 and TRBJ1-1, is NAGVMQNPRHLVRRRGQEARLRCSPMKGHSHVYWYRQLPEEGLKFMVYLQKENIIDESGMPKERFSAEFPKEGPSILRIQQVVRGDSAAYFCASSPGGGAVNEAFFGQGTRLTVV.

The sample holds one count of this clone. CDR3 protein: CASSPRTGRTQETQYF. The CDR3 DNA reads TGTGCCAGCAGCCCGAGGACAGGGCGCACTCAAGAGACCCAGTACTTC. J is TRBJ2-5 and V is TRBV14, with 8 bases lining up with TRBD1. The length of the CDR3 is 16 residues. Germline V gene lookup returns CDR1 SGHDN and CDR2 FVKESK. V shed 4 bases, J shed 2 bases, and the junction held 9 bases outside the gene matches.

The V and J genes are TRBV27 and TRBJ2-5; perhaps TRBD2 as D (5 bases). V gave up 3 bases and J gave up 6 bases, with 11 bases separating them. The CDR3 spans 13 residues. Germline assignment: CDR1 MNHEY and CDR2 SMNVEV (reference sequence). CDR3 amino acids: CASSFEGRKTQYF. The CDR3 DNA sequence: TGTGCCAGCAGTTTCGAGGGTAGGAAGACCCAGTACTTC.

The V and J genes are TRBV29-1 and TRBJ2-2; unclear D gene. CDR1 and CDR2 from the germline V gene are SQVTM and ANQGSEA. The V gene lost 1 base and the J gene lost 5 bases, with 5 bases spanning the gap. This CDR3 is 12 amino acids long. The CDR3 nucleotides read TGCAGCGTTGAAGGGAGAACCGGGGAGCTGTTTTTT. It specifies CSVEGRTGELFF.

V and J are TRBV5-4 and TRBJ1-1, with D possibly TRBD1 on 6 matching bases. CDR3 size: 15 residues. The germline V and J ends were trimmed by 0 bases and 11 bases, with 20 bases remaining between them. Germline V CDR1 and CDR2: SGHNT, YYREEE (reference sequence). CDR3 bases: TGTGCCAGCAGCTTGGGGGTGACAGGAATTGGGTCGGCTTTCTTT. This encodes CASSLGVTGIGSAFF.

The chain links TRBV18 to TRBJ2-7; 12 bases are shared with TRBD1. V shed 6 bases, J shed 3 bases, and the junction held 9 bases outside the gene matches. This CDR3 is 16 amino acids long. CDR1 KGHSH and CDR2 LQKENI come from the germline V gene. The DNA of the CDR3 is TGTGCCAGCTCCAAGGGCGGGACAGGGGGCATCTACGAGCAGTACTTC. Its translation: CASSKGGTGGIYEQYF. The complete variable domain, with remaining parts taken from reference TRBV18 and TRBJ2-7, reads NAGVMQNPRHLVRRRGQEARLRCSPMKGHSHVYWYRQLPEEGLKFMVYLQKENIIDESGMPKERFSAEFPKEGPSILRIQQVVRGDSAAYFCASSKGGTGGIYEQYFGPGTRLTVT.

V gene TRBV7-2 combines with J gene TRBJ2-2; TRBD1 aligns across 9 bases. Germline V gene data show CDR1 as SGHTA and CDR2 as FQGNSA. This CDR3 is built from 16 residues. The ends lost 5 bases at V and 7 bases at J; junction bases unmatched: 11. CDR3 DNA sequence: TGTGCCAGCAGCGTTGGGCCTGGACAGGGGCACGGGGAGCTGTTTTTT. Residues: CASSVGPGQGHGELFF.

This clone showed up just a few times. CDR3 sequence: CASDLSGTLGDEQFF. DNA for the CDR3: TGTGCTAGTGACCTTAGCGGGACATTAGGGGATGAGCAGTTCTTC. The V gene is TRBV12-5, the J gene TRBJ2-1; TRBD2 agrees at 8 bases. V gave up 7 bases and J gave up 8 bases; unmatched junction bases: 13. Germline CDR1 and CDR2: LGHNT and FRNRAP. The CDR3 totals 15 residues. The full variable domain, completed using reference TRBV12-5 and TRBJ2-1, is DARVTQTPRHKVTEMGQEVTMRCQPILGHNTVFWYRQTMMQGLELLAYFRNRAPLDDSGMPKDRFSAEMPDATLATLKIQPSEPRDSAVYFCASDLSGTLGDEQFFGPGTRLTVL.

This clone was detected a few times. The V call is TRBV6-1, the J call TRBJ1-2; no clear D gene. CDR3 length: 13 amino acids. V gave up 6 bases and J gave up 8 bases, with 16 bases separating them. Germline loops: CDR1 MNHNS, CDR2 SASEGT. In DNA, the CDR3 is TGTGCCAGCAGCCCTCAAGGTGAACGAGGCTACACCTTC. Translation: CASSPQGERGYTF.

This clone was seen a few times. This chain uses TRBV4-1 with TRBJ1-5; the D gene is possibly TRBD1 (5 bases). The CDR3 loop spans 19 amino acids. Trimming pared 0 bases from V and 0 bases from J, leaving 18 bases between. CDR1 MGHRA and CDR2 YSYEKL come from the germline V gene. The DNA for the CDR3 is TGCGCCAGCAGCCAAGAGTCGTGGAGGGGCGGGTATAGCAATCAGCCCCAGCATTTT. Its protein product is CASSQESWRGGYSNQPQHF.

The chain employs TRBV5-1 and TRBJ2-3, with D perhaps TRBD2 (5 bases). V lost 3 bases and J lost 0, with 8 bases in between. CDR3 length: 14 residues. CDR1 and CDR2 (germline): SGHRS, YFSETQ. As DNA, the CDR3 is TGCGCCAGCAGCTCCCCGGGGAGCACAGATACGCAGTATTTT. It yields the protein CASSSPGSTDTQYF.

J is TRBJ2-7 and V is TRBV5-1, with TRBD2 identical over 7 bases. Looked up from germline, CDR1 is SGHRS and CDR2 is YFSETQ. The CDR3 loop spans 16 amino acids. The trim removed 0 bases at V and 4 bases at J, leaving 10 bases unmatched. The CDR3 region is CASSLEPRGSWYEQYF. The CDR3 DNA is TGCGCCAGCAGCTTGGAACCGCGCGGGAGCTGGTACGAGCAGTACTTC.

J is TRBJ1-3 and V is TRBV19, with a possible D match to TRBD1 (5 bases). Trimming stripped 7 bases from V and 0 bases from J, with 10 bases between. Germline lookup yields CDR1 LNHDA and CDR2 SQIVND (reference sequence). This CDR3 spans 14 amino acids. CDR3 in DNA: TGTGCCAGTATCCCAGGGTTCTCTGGAAACACCATATATTTT. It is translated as CASIPGFSGNTIYF.

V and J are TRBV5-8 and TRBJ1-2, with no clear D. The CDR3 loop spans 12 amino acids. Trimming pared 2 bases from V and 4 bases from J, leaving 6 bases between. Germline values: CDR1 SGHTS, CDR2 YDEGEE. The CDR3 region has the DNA TGTGCCAGCAGCTTCAGACTCTATGGCTACACCTTC. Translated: CASSFRLYGYTF.

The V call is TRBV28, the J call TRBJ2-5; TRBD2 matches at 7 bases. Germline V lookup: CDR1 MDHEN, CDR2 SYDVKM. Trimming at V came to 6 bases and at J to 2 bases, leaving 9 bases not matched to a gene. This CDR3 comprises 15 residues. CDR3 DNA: TGTGCCAGCAGCCCGAGGAACGGGGGGCAAGAGACCCAGTACTTC. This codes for CASSPRNGGQETQYF.

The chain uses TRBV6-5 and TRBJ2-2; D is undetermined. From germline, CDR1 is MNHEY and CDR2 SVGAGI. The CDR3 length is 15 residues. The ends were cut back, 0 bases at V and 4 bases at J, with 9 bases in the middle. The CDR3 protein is CASSYSLDGTGELFF. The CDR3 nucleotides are TGTGCCAGCAGTTACTCCCTTGACGGCACCGGGGAGCTGTTTTTT.

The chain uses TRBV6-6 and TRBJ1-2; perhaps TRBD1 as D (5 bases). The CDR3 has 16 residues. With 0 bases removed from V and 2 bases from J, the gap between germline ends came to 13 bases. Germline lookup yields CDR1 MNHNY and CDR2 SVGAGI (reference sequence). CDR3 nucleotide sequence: TGTGCCAGCAGTTACTCGAGGGACTCGCGAAACTATGGCTACACCTTC. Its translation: CASSYSRDSRNYGYTF.

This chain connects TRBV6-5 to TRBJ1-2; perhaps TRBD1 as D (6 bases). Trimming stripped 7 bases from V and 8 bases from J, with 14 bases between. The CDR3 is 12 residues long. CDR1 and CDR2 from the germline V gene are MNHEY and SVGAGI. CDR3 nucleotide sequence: TGTGCCAGCACCACGGCAGGGGAAGGCTACACCTTC. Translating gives CASTTAGEGYTF.

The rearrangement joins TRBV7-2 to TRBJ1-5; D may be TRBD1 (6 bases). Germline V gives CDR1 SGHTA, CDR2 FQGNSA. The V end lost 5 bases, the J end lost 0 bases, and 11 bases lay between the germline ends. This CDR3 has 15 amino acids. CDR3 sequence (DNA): TGTGCCAGCAGCCCCGGGGGGGCTAGCAATCAGCCCCAGCATTTT. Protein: CASSPGGASNQPQHF.

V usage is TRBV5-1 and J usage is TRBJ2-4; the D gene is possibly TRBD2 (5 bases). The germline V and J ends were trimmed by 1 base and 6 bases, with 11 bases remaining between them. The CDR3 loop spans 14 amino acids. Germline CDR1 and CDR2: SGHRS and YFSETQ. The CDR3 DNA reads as TGCGCCAGCAGCTTGCCTAGCAGCGGAAACATTCAGTACTTC. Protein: CASSLPSSGNIQYF.

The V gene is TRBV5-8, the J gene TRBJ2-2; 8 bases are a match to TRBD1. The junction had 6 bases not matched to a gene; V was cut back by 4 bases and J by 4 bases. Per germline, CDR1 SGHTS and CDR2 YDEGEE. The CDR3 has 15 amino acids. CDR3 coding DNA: TGTGCCAGCAGCGCAGGGGGCAGGATCACCGGGGAGCTGTTTTTT. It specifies CASSAGGRITGELFF.